This T cell receptor beta chain was recovered during a study of OX40 agonist ivuxolimab in advanced cancers. CDR3 length equals 12 residues. The V and J ends lost 8 bases and 3 bases respectively, with 9 bases between them. Looked up from germline, CDR1 is SNHLY and CDR2 is FYNNEI. Details on this clone: As yet, its antigen is unknown.

Whole-study results and caveats: Nonresponders included some who also had low normalized T-cell clonal expansion.

The method was immunoSEQ multiplex PCR; TCRdb's version includes in-frame clones alone and lacks a portion of them. The sample contains fewer than 85,000 clones, around 84% of which appear only once. A history of autoimmune disease or systemic immunosuppression excluded patients. The sampling schedule covered blood at baseline, cycle 4 day 1, and cycle 7 day 1. Sequencing was performed on CD4+ or CD8+ T cells sorted from blood, taken in a trial of the OX40 agonist ivuxolimab. This chain connects TRBV2 to TRBJ2-3; no clear D. The clonotype was recovered from an adult with an advanced solid tumor such as melanoma, head and neck, liver or kidney cancer. For the CDR3, the DNA is TGTGCCAGCGCGATGCGAACAGATACGCAGTATTTT. It encodes CASAMRTDTQYF.